The following is a TCR beta chain sequence with its context. Its specificity is not known. This record comes from a study of OX40 agonist ivuxolimab in advanced cancers. Study-wide points: Some patients who did not respond also had low normalized T-cell clonal expansion.

The repertoire was sequenced with immunoSEQ multiplex PCR; TCRdb's copy has only in-frame clones and lacks some. The profile covers fewer than 85,000 clones, with around 83% appearing a single time and 0.76% taken by the ten largest. The TCR sequence derives from an adult with an advanced solid tumor such as melanoma, head and neck, liver or kidney cancer. The material was CD4+ or CD8+ T cells sorted from blood, obtained in a trial of the OX40 agonist ivuxolimab.

The CDR3 is CASSLASTGKYF. CDR3 sequence (DNA): TGTGCCAGCAGCTTGGCTTCGACAGGAAAGTACTTC. This chain uses TRBV5-6 with TRBJ2-7, with TRBD1 as a possible D gene (6 bases). The CDR3 is made up of 12 amino acids. Trimming took off 0 bases at V and 11 bases at J, with 12 bases between the two ends. Germline values: CDR1 SGHDT, CDR2 YYEEEE.